This passage covers 5 T cell receptor beta chains from one sample sequenced in a study of read filtering for tumor transcriptome and immune sequencing. From approximately 430 ng of RNA, a library with molecular barcoded alpha/delta and beta/gamma adaptors was made. TCRdb fed the reads into MiXCR, producing one record per CDR3 protein. The sample has roughly 130,000 distinct CDR3 sequences; over 10% are singletons. Sequenced: a population of CD138-negative cells sorted from bone marrow. The receptor set was obtained from a donor aged 40 or over with multiple myeloma.

Turning to this clonotype: This may come from a read error, since a much larger clone is one base off. The J gene is TRBJ1-1, the V gene TRBV7-8; D gene ambiguous. The CDR3 extends over 13 amino acids. Germline V gene data show CDR1 as SGHVS and CDR2 as FQNEAQ. The DNA of the CDR3 is TGTGCCAGCAGACGAACAGCGAACACTGAAGCTTCCTTT. As protein: CASRRTANTEASF. Full variable domain (rest looked up from reference TRBV7-8 and TRBJ1-1): GAGVSQSPRYKVAKRGQDVALRCDPISGHVSLFWYQQALGQGPEFLTYFQNEAQLDKSGLPSDRFFAERPEGSVSTLKIQRTQQEDSAVYLCASRRTANTEASFGQGTRLTVV.

This clonotype was recorded at least ten times. The rearrangement links TRBV6-5 to TRBJ1-2; the D gene is possibly TRBD1 (5 bases). Germline loops: CDR1 MNHEY, CDR2 SVGAGI. The CDR3 has 14 amino acids. V was trimmed by 2 bases and J by 4 bases, leaving 11 bases between them. The CDR3 sequence: CASSYGAGFYGYTF. CDR3 bases: TGTGCCAGCAGTTACGGGGCAGGCTTCTATGGCTACACCTTC.

This clonotype was seen repeatedly, ten times or more. The genes are TRBV6-5 and TRBJ1-2; D is uncertain. The CDR3 is 15 amino acids. The V end was cut by 5 bases, the J end by 0 bases, with 13 bases between. Looked up from germline, CDR1 is MNHEY and CDR2 is SVGAGI. In nucleotides, the CDR3 is TGTGCCAGCAGTCCCCGGCAGCTCGCTAACTATGGCTACACCTTC. Translation gives CASSPRQLANYGYTF.

This clonotype was observed at least ten times. V and J are TRBV6-5 and TRBJ1-2; no definite D call. The CDR3 totals 12 residues. The V gene lost 5 bases and the J gene lost 2 bases, with 6 bases spanning the gap. From germline, CDR1 is MNHEY and CDR2 SVGAGI. This chain's CDR3 is CASSEGNYGYTF. The CDR3 DNA reads TGTGCCAGCAGTGAGGGAAACTATGGCTACACCTTC.

This clonotype was recorded at least ten times. The V call is TRBV7-8, the J call TRBJ2-1; either TRBD1 or TRBD2 may fit D (5 bases each). Between the trimmed V and J ends, which lost 1 base and 4 bases, there was a span of 14 bases. Per the germline V gene, CDR1 is SGHVS and CDR2 is FQNEAQ. The CDR3 is 16 amino acids. The CDR3 here is CASSLVQVGGYNEQFF. CDR3 in DNA: TGTGCCAGCAGCTTAGTACAGGTTGGGGGTTACAATGAGCAGTTCTTC.